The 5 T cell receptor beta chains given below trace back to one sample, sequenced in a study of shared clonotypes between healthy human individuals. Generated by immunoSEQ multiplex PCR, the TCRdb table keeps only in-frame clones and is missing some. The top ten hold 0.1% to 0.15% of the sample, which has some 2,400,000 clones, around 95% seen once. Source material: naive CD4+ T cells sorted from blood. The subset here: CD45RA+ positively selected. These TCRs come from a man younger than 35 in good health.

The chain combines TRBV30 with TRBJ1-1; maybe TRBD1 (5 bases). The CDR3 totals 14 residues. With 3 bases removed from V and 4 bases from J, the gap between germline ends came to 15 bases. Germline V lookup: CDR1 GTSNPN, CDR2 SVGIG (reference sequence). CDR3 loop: CAWRRLQGRTEAFF. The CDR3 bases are TGTGCCTGGAGACGCCTCCAGGGACGCACTGAAGCTTTCTTT.

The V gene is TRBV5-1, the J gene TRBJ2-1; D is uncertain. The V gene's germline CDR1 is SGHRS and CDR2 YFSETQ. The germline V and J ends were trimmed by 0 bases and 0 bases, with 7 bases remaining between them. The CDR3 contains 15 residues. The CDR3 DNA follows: TGCGCCAGCAGCTTGGAAAGTAGCTCCTACAATGAGCAGTTCTTC. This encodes CASSLESSSYNEQFF.

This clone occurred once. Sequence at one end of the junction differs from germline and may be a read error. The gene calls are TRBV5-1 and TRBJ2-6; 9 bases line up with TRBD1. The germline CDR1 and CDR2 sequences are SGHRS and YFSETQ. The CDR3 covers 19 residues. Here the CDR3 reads CASSAVGTGILSGDNVLTF. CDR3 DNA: TGCGCCAGCAGCGCCGTAGGGACAGGGATTCTAAGCGGGGACAACGTCCTGACTTTC.

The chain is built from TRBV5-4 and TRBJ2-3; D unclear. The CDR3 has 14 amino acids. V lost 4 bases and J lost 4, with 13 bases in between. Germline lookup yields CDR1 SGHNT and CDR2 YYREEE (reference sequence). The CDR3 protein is CASSPSAVSDTQYF. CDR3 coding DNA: TGTGCCAGCAGCCCTTCTGCAGTATCAGATACGCAGTATTTT.

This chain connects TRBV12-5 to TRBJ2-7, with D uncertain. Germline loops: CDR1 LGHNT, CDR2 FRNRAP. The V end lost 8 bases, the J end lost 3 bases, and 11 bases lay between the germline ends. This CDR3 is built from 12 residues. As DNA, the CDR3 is TGTGCTAGTTCGTACGGTTACTACGAGCAGTACTTC. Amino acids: CASSYGYYEQYF.